These T cell receptor beta chains were read from a single sample in a study of regulatory T cells in long-lasting Graves disease. TCRdb itself ran the multiplex PCR reads through MiXCR, one entry per CDR3 protein. The sample contains around 300,000 distinct CDR3 sequences, around a fifth of which appear only once. Sequencing used peripheral blood mononuclear cells (PBMCs), obtained when the disease was refractory, from a patient treated with antithyroid drugs. Receptors were obtained from a female donor with Graves disease. The CDR3 runs from the conserved cysteine through the conserved F or W. D genes are given only for firm matches. Where a row states a size, it is once, few, many or the class of an expanded clone; other rows omit it.

abundance | j_gene | len | d_gene | v_gene | CDR3aa | CDR3nt
many | TRBJ2-1 | 13 | . | TRBV7-2 | CASSLGLWNEQFF | TGTGCCAGCAGCTTAGGACTATGGAATGAGCAGTTCTTC
. | TRBJ1-2 | 15 | TRBD1 | TRBV18 | CASSPRDRGQNGYTF | TGTGCCAGCTCACCCCGGGACAGGGGCCAAAATGGCTACACCTTC
many | TRBJ2-5 | 16 | TRBD1 | TRBV28 | CASSYAGTVGQETQYF | TGTGCCAGCAGCTACGCCGGGACAGTGGGCCAAGAGACCCAGTACTTC
few | TRBJ2-7 | 14 | TRBD2 | TRBV20-1 | CSANGLAGAHEQYF | TGCAGTGCTAACGGACTAGCGGGAGCCCACGAGCAGTACTTC
few | TRBJ2-7 | 14 | . | TRBV20-1 | CSAPKTGPSYEQYF | TGCAGTGCTCCAAAGACAGGTCCCTCCTACGAGCAGTACTTC
many | TRBJ1-1 | 15 | . | TRBV20-1 | CSARDGGGPNTEAFF | TGCAGTGCTAGAGATGGCGGGGGACCGAACACTGAAGCTTTCTTT
. | TRBJ1-3 | 13 | . | TRBV29-1 | CSVELLSGNTIYF | TGCAGCGTTGAATTACTCTCTGGAAACACCATATATTTT
many | TRBJ2-2 | 14 | TRBD2 | TRBV28 | CASSNSGSTGELFF | TGTGCCAGCAGTAATAGCGGGAGCACCGGGGAGCTGTTTTTT
few | TRBJ1-5 | 14 | . | TRBV19 | CASSSSGVRQPQHF | TGTGCCAGTAGTTCTTCCGGGGTTCGGCAGCCCCAGCATTTT
many | TRBJ2-5 | 18 | . | TRBV7-2 | CASSIHPTGNGGGETQYF | TGTGCCAGCAGCATCCATCCCACAGGGAATGGAGGGGGTGAGACCCAGTACTTC
few | TRBJ2-7 | 15 | TRBD1 | TRBV6-1 | CASSEGWDRVGEQYF | TGTGCCAGCAGTGAAGGTTGGGACAGGGTCGGCGAGCAGTACTTC
many | TRBJ2-7 | 12 | . | TRBV11-2 | CASSSPAGEQYF | TGTGCCAGCAGCTCTCCGGCGGGGGAGCAGTACTTC
many | TRBJ2-7 | 13 | . | TRBV11-3 | CASSSRQGYEQYF | TGTGCCAGCAGCTCCCGGCAGGGATACGAGCAGTACTTC
. | TRBJ2-7 | 15 | TRBD2 | TRBV6-2/TRBV6-3 | CASSEVPRDYYEQYF | TGTGCCAGCAGTGAAGTTCCCCGGGACTACTACGAGCAGTACTTC
many | TRBJ2-5 | 15 | . | TRBV28 | CASRAGAATQETQYF | TGTGCCAGCAGGGCCGGAGCGGCAACTCAAGAGACCCAGTACTTC
many | TRBJ1-2 | 11 | . | TRBV29-1 | CSVGHPYGYTF | TGCAGCGTGGGACACCCCTATGGCTACACCTTC
many | TRBJ2-5 | 15 | . | TRBV11-2 | CASSLDLGLLETQYF | TGTGCCAGCAGCTTAGATCTGGGGCTGTTGGAGACCCAGTACTTC
many | TRBJ1-5 | 14 | . | TRBV28 | CASSLTLQGQPQHF | TGTGCCAGCAGTTTGACCTTACAAGGTCAGCCCCAGCATTTT
few | TRBJ2-5 | 16 | TRBD2 | TRBV6-5 | CASSSPAGGPQETQYF | TGTGCCAGCAGTTCCCCTGCGGGAGGGCCGCAAGAGACCCAGTACTTC
many | TRBJ2-7 | 13 | . | TRBV6-5 | CASSYSVPYEQYF | TGTGCCAGCAGTTACTCGGTCCCCTACGAGCAGTACTTC
many | TRBJ1-5 | 11 | . | TRBV18 | CACSRDQPQHF | TGTGCCTGCTCACGGGATCAGCCCCAGCATTTT